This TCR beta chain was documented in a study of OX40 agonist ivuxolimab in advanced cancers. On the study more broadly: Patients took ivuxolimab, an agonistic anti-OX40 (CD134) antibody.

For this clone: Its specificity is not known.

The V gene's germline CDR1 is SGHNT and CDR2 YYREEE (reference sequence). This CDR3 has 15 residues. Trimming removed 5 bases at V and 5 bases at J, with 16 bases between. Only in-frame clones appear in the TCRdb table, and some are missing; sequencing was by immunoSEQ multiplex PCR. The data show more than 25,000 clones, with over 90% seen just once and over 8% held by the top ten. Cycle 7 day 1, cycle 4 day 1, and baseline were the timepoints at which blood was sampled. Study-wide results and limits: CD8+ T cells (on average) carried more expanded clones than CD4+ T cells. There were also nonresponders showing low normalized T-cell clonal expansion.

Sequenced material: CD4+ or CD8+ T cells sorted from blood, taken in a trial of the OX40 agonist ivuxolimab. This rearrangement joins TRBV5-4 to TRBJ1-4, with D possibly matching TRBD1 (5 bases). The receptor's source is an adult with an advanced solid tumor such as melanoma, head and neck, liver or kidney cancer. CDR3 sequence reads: CASSIFQGGNEKLFF. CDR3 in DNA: TGTGCCAGCAGTATCTTTCAGGGTGGGAATGAAAAACTGTTTTTT.